This T cell receptor (beta chain) was observed in a study of beta chain features in type 1 diabetes. Study outcomes and limitations: The question left open here concerned HLA type influencing TCRB rearrangement.

In the case of this clone: Antigen: not known.

It was one heparinised blood draw, averaging roughly 120 mL, that each donor gave. Reverse transcribing all isolated RNA meant expressed TCRB transcripts were sequenced. The method was immunoSEQ multiplex PCR; TCRdb's version includes in-frame clones alone and lacks a portion of them. The sample lists 110,000 to 150,000 clones; 6.9% were seen once. The CDR3 is 15 residues long. Trimming removed 2 bases from V and 4 bases from J, with 15 bases in between. The germline V gene has CDR1 SGHTA and CDR2 FQGTGA. The chain uses TRBV7-3 and TRBJ2-7; D is perhaps TRBD2 (6 bases). The clonotype comes from a woman in her 30s in good health. The sequencing input was central memory CD4+ T cells from blood. The CDR3 sequence is CASSLAGGAGYEQYF. CDR3 nucleotide sequence: TGTGCCAGCAGCTTAGCCGGGGGTGCGGGGTACGAGCAGTACTTC.